This T cell receptor (beta chain) derives from a study of tumor-infiltrating lymphocytes in primary liver carcinoma. A primer matching the constant region was used to make TCR beta cDNA from approximately 500 ng of total RNA. Investigators got TCR beta libraries out of three nested multiplex PCR rounds, done with slightly modified ARM-PCR. Via MiXCR, TCRdb re-called the multiplex PCR reads, giving one row per CDR3 protein. This sample yields 60,000 or so distinct CDR3 sequences, of which 60% to 85% are seen a single time; approximately 50% belongs to the top ten. Unsorted bulk tissue of roughly 19-30 mg yielded co-extracted RNA and DNA. The patients presented with primary liver carcinoma, which was managed through surgical resection. Patients in the cohort were treatment-naive and living with chronic HBV infection. On this clonotype: It is unclear where the CDR3 begins or ends on the DNA, so no DNA is shown, and the CDR3 is as TCRdb lists it.

The sequencing input was liver tumor tissue from sampling region 2. Indicated subset: tumor region T2, inferior pole. The TCR sequence derives from a man in his forties or fifties with primary liver carcinoma and hepatitis B virus infection.

The CDR3 loop reads CASSSVLGQEFGTGAYVLIF. The chain couples TRBV11-2 to TRBJ2-6; the listed D gene, TRBD1, was not tested against the DNA. The CDR3 is 20 amino acids in total, end residues counted. CDR1 is SGHAT and CDR2 is FQNNGV in the germline V gene.